This TCR beta chain stems from a study of circulating and synovial CD4+ cells in juvenile arthritis. Study-wide results and limits: These blood cells shared more CDR3 sequences with synovium than bulk blood. Bulk blood CD4 repertoires were more diverse than these.

A note on this clone: Its antigen is not identified. The junction and the germline gene differ at one end; a read error may be behind it.

Germline CDR1 is DFQATT and CDR2 is SNEGSKA (reference sequence). The CDR3 spans 11 residues. The data were produced by immunoSEQ multiplex PCR, yet TCRdb's version contains in-frame clones alone and is incomplete. Here the sample spans tens of thousands of clones, more than 90% being singletons. This chain connects TRBV20-1 to TRBJ2-7; 8 positions match TRBD2. The TCR originated in a human donor with juvenile idiopathic arthritis. Sequencing was done on a sample of CD4+ T cells from blood. The CDR3 DNA follows: TGCAGTGCCCCTAGCGGGTACGGGCAGTACTTC. Protein product: CSAPSGYGQYF.